This is a list of T cell receptor beta chains from one sample in a study of beta chain features in type 1 diabetes. The data were produced by immunoSEQ multiplex PCR, yet TCRdb's version contains in-frame clones alone and is incomplete. The sample has about 740,000 clones, around an eighth seen once. The sample comprised naive CD4+ T cells from blood. These receptor sequences come from a man in his late teens or twenties with type 1 diabetes. CDR3s include the opening cysteine and the closing phenylalanine or tryptophan. D genes are given only for firm matches. Only some rows state a clone size, as once, few, many or a class for expanded clones.

TRBV7-2	TRBJ1-5	.	.	CASSAPGGRNQPQHF	TGTGCCAGCAGCGCCCCGGGAGGGCGGAATCAGCCCCAGCATTTT
TRBV7-9	TRBJ2-3	.	.	CASSLRDFLVTDTQYF	TGTGCCAGCAGCTTACGGGACTTCCTAGTCACAGATACGCAGTATTTT
TRBV29-1	TRBJ1-2	TRBD1	few	CSVDSPGQGANGYTF	TGCAGCGTCGATAGTCCGGGACAGGGGGCGAACGGCTACACCTTC
TRBV6-4	TRBJ2-5	.	.	CASSGQGGETQYF	TGTGCCAGCAGTGGACAGGGAGGGGAGACCCAGTACTTC
TRBV30	TRBJ2-1	TRBD1	few	CAWRAGQGPYNEQFF	TGTGCCTGGAGGGCCGGACAGGGACCCTACAATGAGCAGTTCTTC
TRBV5-4	TRBJ1-5	.	.	CASSLAPGSNQPQHF	TGTGCCAGCAGCTTGGCCCCCGGAAGCAATCAGCCCCAGCATTTT
TRBV10-2	TRBJ1-2	.	.	CASSEVARKAPYGYTF	TGCGCCAGCAGTGAAGTTGCAAGGAAAGCTCCCTATGGCTACACCTTC
TRBV27	TRBJ2-1	TRBD1	.	CASSATGGNEQFF	TGTGCCAGCAGTGCGACAGGGGGCAATGAGCAGTTCTTC
TRBV5-1	TRBJ2-1	TRBD1	.	CASSLGQVYNEQFF	TGCGCCAGCTCCCTCGGACAGGTCTACAATGAGCAGTTCTTC
TRBV10-3	TRBJ1-5	.	.	CAISESGSLGNQPQHF	TGTGCCATCAGTGAGTCGGGAAGTCTGGGCAATCAGCCCCAGCATTTT
TRBV5-4	TRBJ1-1	TRBD1	few	CASSVDRDEMNTEAFF	TGTGCCAGCAGCGTGGACAGGGACGAGATGAACACTGAAGCTTTCTTT
TRBV7-9	TRBJ1-4	TRBD1	few	CASSPKGAGRNEKLFF	TGTGCCAGCAGCCCCAAGGGGGCAGGGAGGAATGAAAAACTGTTTTTT
TRBV5-1	TRBJ2-5	.	few	CASKGAEETQYF	TGCGCCAGCAAGGGCGCTGAAGAGACCCAGTACTTC
TRBV29-1	TRBJ1-2	TRBD1	.	CSVEARQGGGYTF	TGCAGCGTTGAAGCACGACAGGGGGGCGGCTACACCTTC
TRBV6-6	TRBJ1-1	TRBD1	.	CASSSLDRGLGEAFF	TGTGCCAGCAGTAGCCTCGACAGGGGGCTAGGTGAAGCTTTCTTT
TRBV12-5	TRBJ1-5	.	.	CASGLQSWQPQHF	TGTGCTAGTGGTTTGCAATCTTGGCAGCCCCAGCATTTT
TRBV5-4	TRBJ1-1	.	few	CASSSTTGNTEAFF	TGTGCCAGCAGCTCCACGACAGGGAACACTGAAGCTTTCTTT
TRBV27	TRBJ2-2	TRBD1	few	CASRGGTGSAGELFF	TGTGCCAGCAGGGGAGGGACAGGGTCAGCCGGGGAGCTGTTTTTT
TRBV28	TRBJ1-3	.	.	CASSSPGQSGNTIYF	TGTGCCAGCAGTTCCCCCGGACAGTCTGGAAACACCATATATTTT
TRBV9	TRBJ2-7	.	.	CASSVGTETYEQYF	TGTGCCAGCAGCGTAGGGACGGAGACCTACGAGCAGTACTTC
TRBV29-1	TRBJ1-2	.	few	CSVVGQNYGYTF	TGCAGCGTTGTAGGCCAGAACTATGGCTACACCTTC
TRBV7-9	TRBJ2-7	.	few	CASSPGTYEQYF	TGTGCCAGCAGCCCGGGGACCTACGAGCAGTACTTC
TRBV2	TRBJ2-5	.	.	CASSEVQGRQETQYF	TGTGCCAGCAGTGAAGTTCAGGGACGCCAAGAGACCCAGTACTTC
TRBV2	TRBJ2-2	.	.	CASSDTGSWSGELFF	TGTGCCAGCAGTGACACAGGGTCCTGGTCCGGGGAGCTGTTTTTT
TRBV13	TRBJ2-5	TRBD1	.	CASSLGQGQETQYF	TGTGCCAGCAGCTTAGGACAGGGGCAAGAGACCCAGTACTTC
TRBV30	TRBJ1-6	.	few	CAWSGAENSPLHF	TGTGCCTGGAGTGGGGCGGAAAATTCACCCCTCCACTTT
TRBV28	TRBJ2-2	TRBD1	.	CASSLLGQGRTGELFF	TGTGCCAGCAGTCTTTTGGGACAGGGAAGGACCGGGGAGCTGTTTTTT
TRBV2	TRBJ1-1	.	few	CASSDGVMNTEAFF	TGTGCCAGCAGTGACGGAGTCATGAACACTGAAGCTTTCTTT
TRBV10-3	TRBJ1-1	.	few	CAISDPVTSGNTEAFF	TGTGCCATCAGTGATCCCGTAACCTCTGGGAACACTGAAGCTTTCTTT
TRBV28	TRBJ2-7	TRBD1	.	CASRSARDRNNEQYF	TGTGCCAGCAGGTCGGCCCGGGACAGAAATAACGAGCAGTACTTC
TRBV30	TRBJ1-2	.	few	CAWSVMDGYTF	TGTGCCTGGAGTGTAATGGATGGCTACACCTTC
TRBV30	TRBJ1-4	.	few	CAWNGDTLNGFNEKLFF	TGTGCCTGGAATGGGGACACCCTAAACGGGTTTAATGAAAAACTGTTTTTT
TRBV2	TRBJ1-6	TRBD1	few	CATPSQGDNSPLHF	TGTGCCACTCCATCACAGGGGGATAATTCACCCCTCCACTTT
TRBV30	TRBJ1-4	.	.	CATSRATNEKLFF	TGTGCTACATCCCGTGCAACTAATGAAAAACTGTTTTTT
TRBV30	TRBJ1-2	.	few	CAWSERRSYGYTF	TGTGCCTGGAGTGAACGGAGAAGCTATGGCTACACCTTC
TRBV4-1	TRBJ2-1	.	few	CASSQDREDSLLSNEQFF	TGCGCCAGCAGCCAAGACAGGGAAGATAGTCTGTTGAGCAATGAGCAGTTCTTC
TRBV25-1	TRBJ2-7	TRBD1	few	CASSEPTGGRYEQYF	TGTGCCAGCAGTGAACCCACAGGGGGTCGCTACGAGCAGTACTTC
TRBV27	TRBJ1-5	TRBD1	few	CASRDRTDQPQHF	TGTGCCAGCAGGGACAGGACGGATCAGCCCCAGCATTTT
TRBV18	TRBJ1-5	TRBD1	few	CASSPTGQSNQPQHF	TGTGCCAGCTCACCGACGGGACAGTCCAATCAGCCCCAGCATTTT
TRBV9	TRBJ2-2	.	.	CASSVGTTLNTGELFF	TGTGCCAGCAGCGTAGGGACTACCCTTAACACCGGGGAGCTGTTTTTT
TRBV6-6	TRBJ1-1	.	.	CASRNSGNTEAFF	TGTGCCAGCAGGAATTCTGGGAACACTGAAGCTTTCTTT
TRBV7-9	TRBJ1-4	.	.	CASSLIETNEKLFF	TGTGCCAGCAGCTTAATTGAAACTAATGAAAAACTGTTTTTT
TRBV30	TRBJ2-7	.	few	CAWSFESSYEQYF	TGTGCCTGGAGCTTTGAGTCCTCCTACGAGCAGTACTTC
TRBV20-1	TRBJ2-1	.	.	CSAKGLEQFF	TGCAGTGCTAAAGGGCTTGAGCAGTTCTTC
TRBV5-4	TRBJ2-3	TRBD1	few	CAAGTGGINTQYF	TGTGCCGCGGGAACAGGGGGCATAAATACGCAGTATTTT
TRBV21-1	TRBJ2-7	.	.	CASSPRGPTSGVPYEQYF	TGTGCCAGCAGCCCCCGGGGCCCGACTAGCGGGGTCCCGTACGAGCAGTACTTC
TRBV7-9	TRBJ1-2	.	.	CASSPGIYGYTF	TGTGCCAGCAGCCCCGGAATCTATGGCTACACCTTC
TRBV18	TRBJ2-5	TRBD2	few	CASSPQGGAQETQYF	TGTGCCAGCTCACCGCAGGGAGGGGCCCAAGAGACCCAGTACTTC
TRBV27	TRBJ1-5	.	few	CASSTLGYQPQHF	TGTGCCAGCAGTACCCTGGGGTATCAGCCCCAGCATTTT
TRBV30	TRBJ2-3	TRBD1	few	CAWSVTGNTQYF	TGTGCCTGGAGTGTGACAGGGAATACGCAGTATTTT
TRBV7-2	TRBJ2-3	TRBD2	few	CASSVNGLAVGDTQYF	TGTGCCAGCAGCGTAAATGGACTAGCGGTCGGGGATACGCAGTATTTT
TRBV10-3	TRBJ1-1	.	.	CAITRGTEAFF	TGTGCCATCACTCGGGGGACTGAAGCTTTCTTT
TRBV4-2	TRBJ2-3	.	.	CASISDSTDTQYF	TGTGCCAGCATCTCGGACAGCACAGATACGCAGTATTTT